This T cell receptor (beta chain) appears in the sequencing data of a study of OX40 agonist ivuxolimab in advanced cancers. Whole-study context: Six ivuxolimab dose levels, 0.01 to 10 mg/kg, were given intravenously every 2 weeks. General study findings and limits: Clones of CD4+ and CD8+ blood T cells grew by week 6 at doses of 0.1 to 3.0 mg/kg.

Germline assignment: CDR1 GTSNPN and CDR2 SVGIG (reference sequence). The CDR3 length is 11 residues. V shed 3 bases and J shed 4 bases, with 7 bases lying between them. TCRdb's table, derived via immunoSEQ multiplex PCR, lists solely in-frame clones and lacks some. The sample lists some 37,000 clones; approximately 86% were seen once. This clone was recorded only once. Its antigen is unidentified. The gene calls are TRBV30 and TRBJ2-7; D is ambiguous. The receptor was derived from an adult with an advanced solid tumor such as melanoma, head and neck, liver or kidney cancer. The specimen comprised CD4+ or CD8+ T cells sorted from blood, sampled in a trial of the OX40 agonist ivuxolimab. The CDR3: CAWSALYEQYF. The CDR3 nucleotides are TGTGCCTGGAGCGCGCTTTACGAGCAGTACTTC.